Given below is one T cell receptor (beta chain) in context. Produced via immunoSEQ multiplex PCR; TCRdb's table is partial and in-frame only. The table has approximately 50,000 clones, roughly nine tenths seen once. The data derive from a study of control samples from healthy donors and cancer patients. The TCR originated in a man aged 25 to 45 with colorectal cancer. The specimen sequenced was PBMCs.

The DNA of the CDR3 is TGTGCCAGCAGCCAAGGGGGCTTCAAATTCGAATGGGACACTGAAGCTTTCTTT. Its protein product is CASSQGGFKFEWDTEAFF. This chain uses TRBV14 with TRBJ1-1; D is possibly TRBD1 (5 bases). The V and J ends lost 1 base and 3 bases respectively, with 21 bases between them. The CDR3 sequence is 18 residues long. The germline gives CDR1 SGHDN, CDR2 FVKESK.